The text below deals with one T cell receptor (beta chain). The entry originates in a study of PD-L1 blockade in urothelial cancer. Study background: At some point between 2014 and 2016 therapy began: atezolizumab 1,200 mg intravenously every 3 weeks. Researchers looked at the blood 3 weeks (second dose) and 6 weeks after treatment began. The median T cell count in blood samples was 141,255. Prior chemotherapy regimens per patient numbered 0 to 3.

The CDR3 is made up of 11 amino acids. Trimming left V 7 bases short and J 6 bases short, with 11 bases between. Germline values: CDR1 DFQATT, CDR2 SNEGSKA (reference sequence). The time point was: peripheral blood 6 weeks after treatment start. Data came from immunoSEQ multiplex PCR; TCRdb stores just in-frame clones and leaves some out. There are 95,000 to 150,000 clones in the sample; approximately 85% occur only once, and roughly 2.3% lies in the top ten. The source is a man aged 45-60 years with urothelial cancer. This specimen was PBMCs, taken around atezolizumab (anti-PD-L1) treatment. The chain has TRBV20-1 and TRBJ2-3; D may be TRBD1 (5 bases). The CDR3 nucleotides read TGCAGTGGGTTCAAGGGGGATACGCAGTATTTT. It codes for CSGFKGDTQYF.